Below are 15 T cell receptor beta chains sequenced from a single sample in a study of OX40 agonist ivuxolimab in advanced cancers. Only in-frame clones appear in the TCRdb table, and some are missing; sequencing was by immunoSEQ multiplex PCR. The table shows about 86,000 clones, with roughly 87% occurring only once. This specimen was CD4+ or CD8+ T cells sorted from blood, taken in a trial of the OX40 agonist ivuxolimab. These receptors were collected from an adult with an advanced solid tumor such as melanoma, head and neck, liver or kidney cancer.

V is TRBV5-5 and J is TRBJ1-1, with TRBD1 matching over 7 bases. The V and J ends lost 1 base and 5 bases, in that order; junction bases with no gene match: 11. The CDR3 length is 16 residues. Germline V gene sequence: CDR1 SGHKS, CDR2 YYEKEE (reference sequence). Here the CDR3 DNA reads TGTGCCAGCAGCTTGTGGAGGGGGCGCGGATGGACTGAAGCTTTCTTT. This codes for CASSLWRGRGWTEAFF.

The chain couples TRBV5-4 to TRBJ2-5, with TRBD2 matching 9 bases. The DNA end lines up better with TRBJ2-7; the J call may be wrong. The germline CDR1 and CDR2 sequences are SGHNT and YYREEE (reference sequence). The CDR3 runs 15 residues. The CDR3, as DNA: TGTGCCAGCAGCTTGGGAGTAGCGGGGGTCTACGAGCAGTACTTC. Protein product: CASSLGVAGVYEQYF.

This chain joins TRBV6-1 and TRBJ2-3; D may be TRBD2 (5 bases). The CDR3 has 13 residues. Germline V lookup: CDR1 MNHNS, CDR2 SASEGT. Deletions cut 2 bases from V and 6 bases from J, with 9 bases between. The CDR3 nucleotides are TGTGCCAGCAGTGAAACTAGGGTTGATACGCAGTATTTT. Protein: CASSETRVDTQYF.

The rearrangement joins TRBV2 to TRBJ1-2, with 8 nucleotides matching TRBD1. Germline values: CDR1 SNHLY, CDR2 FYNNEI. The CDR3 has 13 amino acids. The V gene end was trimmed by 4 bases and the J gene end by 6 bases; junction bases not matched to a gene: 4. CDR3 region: CASSGQTGDGYTF. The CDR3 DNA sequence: TGTGCCAGCAGTGGCCAGACAGGGGATGGCTACACCTTC. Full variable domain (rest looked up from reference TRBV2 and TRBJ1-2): EPEVTQTPSHQVTQMGQEVILRCVPISNHLYFYWYRQILGQKVEFLVSFYNNEISEKSEIFDDQFSVERPDGSNFTLKIRSTKLEDSAMYFCASSGQTGDGYTFGSGTRLTVV.

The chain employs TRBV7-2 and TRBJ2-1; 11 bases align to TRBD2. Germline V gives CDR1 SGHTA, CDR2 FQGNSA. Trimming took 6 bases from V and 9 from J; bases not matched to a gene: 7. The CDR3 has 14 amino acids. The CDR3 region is CASRLTSGAPEQFF. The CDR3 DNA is TGTGCCAGCAGGTTGACTAGCGGGGCTCCTGAGCAGTTCTTC.

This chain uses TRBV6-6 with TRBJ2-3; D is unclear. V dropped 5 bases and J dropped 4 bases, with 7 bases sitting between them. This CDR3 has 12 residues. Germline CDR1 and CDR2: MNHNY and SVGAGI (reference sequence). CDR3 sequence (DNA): TGTGCCAGCAGTCCAGGACCAGATACGCAGTATTTT. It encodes CASSPGPDTQYF.

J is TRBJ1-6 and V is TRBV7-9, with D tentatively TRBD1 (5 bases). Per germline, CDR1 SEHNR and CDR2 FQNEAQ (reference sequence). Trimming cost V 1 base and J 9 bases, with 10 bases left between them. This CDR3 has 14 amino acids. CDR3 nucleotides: TGTGCCAGCAGCTTAGGGGGGGTGGTTTCACCCCTCCACTTT. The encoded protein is CASSLGGVVSPLHF.

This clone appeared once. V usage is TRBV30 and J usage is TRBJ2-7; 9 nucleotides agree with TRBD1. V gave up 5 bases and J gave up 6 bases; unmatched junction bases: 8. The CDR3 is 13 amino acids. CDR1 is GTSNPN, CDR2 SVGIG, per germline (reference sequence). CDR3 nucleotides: TGTGCCTGGGAAGAAGACAGGGGGGGCGAGCAGTACTTC. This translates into CAWEEDRGGEQYF.

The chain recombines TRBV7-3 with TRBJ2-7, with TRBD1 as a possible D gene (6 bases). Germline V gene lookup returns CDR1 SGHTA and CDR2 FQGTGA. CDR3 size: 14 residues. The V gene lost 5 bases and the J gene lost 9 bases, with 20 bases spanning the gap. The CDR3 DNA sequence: TGTGCCAGCAGCCCGTCCGGTGGCAGGGGCAGGCAGTACTTC. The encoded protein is CASSPSGGRGRQYF.

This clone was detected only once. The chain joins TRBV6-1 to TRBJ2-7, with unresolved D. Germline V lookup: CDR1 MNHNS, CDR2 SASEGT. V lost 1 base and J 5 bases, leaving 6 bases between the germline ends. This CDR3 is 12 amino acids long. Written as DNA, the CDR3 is TGTGCCAGCAGTGAAGGGGCTAACGAGCAGTACTTC. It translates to CASSEGANEQYF.

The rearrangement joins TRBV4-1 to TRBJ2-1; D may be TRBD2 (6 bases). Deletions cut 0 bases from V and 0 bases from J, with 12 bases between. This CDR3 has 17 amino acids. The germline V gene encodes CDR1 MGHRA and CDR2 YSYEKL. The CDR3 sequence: CASSQDGGPSSYNEQFF. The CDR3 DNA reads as TGCGCCAGCAGCCAAGATGGAGGGCCAAGCTCCTACAATGAGCAGTTCTTC.

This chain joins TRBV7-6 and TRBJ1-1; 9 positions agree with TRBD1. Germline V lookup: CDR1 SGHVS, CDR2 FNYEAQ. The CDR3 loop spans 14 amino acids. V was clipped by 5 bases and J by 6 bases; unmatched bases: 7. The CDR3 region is CASSVTGGASEAFF. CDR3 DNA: TGTGCCAGCAGCGTCACAGGGGGCGCGTCTGAAGCTTTCTTT. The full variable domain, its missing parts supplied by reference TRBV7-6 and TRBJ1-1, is GAGVSQSPRYKVTKRGQDVALRCDPISGHVSLYWYRQALGQGPEFLTYFNYEAQQDKSGLPNDRFSAERPEGSISTLTIQRTEQRDSAMYRCASSVTGGASEAFFGQGTRLTVV.

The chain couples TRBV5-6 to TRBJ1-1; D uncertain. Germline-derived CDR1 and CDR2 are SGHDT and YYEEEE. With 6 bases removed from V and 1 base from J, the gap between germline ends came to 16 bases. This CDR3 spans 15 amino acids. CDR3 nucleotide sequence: TGTGCCAGCACTAAAGTTGGGCTAAGGAACACTGAAGCTTTCTTT. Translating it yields CASTKVGLRNTEAFF.

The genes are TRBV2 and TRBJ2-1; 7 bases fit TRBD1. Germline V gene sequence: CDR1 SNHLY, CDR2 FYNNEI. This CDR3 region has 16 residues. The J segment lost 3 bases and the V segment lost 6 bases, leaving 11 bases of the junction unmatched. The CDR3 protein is CASRERGQLLYNEQFF. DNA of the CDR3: TGTGCCAGCAGGGAGAGGGGACAGCTACTCTACAATGAGCAGTTCTTC.

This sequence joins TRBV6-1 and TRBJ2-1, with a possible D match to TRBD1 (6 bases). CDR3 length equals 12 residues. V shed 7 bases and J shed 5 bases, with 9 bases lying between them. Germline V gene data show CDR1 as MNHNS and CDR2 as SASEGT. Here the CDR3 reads CASNRVNNEQFF. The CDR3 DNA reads TGTGCCAGCAACAGGGTGAACAATGAGCAGTTCTTC.